This entry features one T cell receptor beta chain sequence. Data came from immunoSEQ multiplex PCR; TCRdb stores just in-frame clones and leaves some out. This sample has 200,000 to 250,000 clones, with about 94% found just once. These data belong to a study of blood T cell repertoires in COVID-19. This CDR3 comprises 16 residues. V dropped 4 bases and J dropped 6 bases, with 20 bases sitting between them. Germline V gene data show CDR1 as SGHRS and CDR2 as YFSETQ. V gene TRBV5-1 combines with J gene TRBJ2-1, with unresolved D. The source is a man aged 55 to 70 with COVID-19, enrolled during active disease. The sequencing input was peripheral blood. DNA for the CDR3: TGCGCCAGCAGCCTTAAAAGCTTGGGCCCCGGCAATGAGCAGTTCTTC. Translating it yields CASSLKSLGPGNEQFF. Supplemented by reference TRBV5-1 and TRBJ2-1, the full variable domain reads KAGVTQTPRYLIKTRGQQVTLSCSPISGHRSVSWYQQTPGQGLQFLFEYFSETQRNKGNFPGRFSGRQFSNSRSEMNVSTLELGDSALYLCASSLKSLGPGNEQFFGPGTRLTVL.